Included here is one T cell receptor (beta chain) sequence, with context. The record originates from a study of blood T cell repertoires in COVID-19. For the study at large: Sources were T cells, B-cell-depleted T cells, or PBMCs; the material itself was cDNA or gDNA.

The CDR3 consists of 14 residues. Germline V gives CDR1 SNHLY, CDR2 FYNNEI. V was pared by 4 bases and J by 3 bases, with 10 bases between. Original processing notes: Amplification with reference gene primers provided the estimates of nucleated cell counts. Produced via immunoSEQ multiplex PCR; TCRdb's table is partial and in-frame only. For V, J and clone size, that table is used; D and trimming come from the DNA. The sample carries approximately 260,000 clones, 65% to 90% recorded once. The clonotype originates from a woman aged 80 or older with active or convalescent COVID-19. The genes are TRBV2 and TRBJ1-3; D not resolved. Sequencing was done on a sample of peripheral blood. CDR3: CASSGGRGGNTIYF. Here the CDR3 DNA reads TGTGCCAGCAGTGGAGGGCGAGGTGGAAACACCATATATTTT.